This passage covers 24 T cell receptor beta chains from one sample sequenced in a study of T cell repertoires in aging, cancer and after chemotherapy. Multiplex touch-down PCR with TRB-A/B primers amplified rearranged V-D-J TRB sequences. TCRdb independently ran MiXCR on the multiplex PCR reads; one entry per CDR3 protein. This table has about 14,000 distinct CDR3 sequences, under 30% appearing once. TCR beta rearrangements were amplified from peripheral blood genomic DNA. Sequenced input: blood. All receptors come from a human donor in good health.

This chain links TRBV19 with TRBJ1-1, with D possibly being TRBD1 (5 bases). Looked up from germline, CDR1 is LNHDA and CDR2 is SQIVND (reference sequence). With 2 bases removed from V and 1 base from J, the gap between germline ends came to 8 bases. There are 14 residues in the CDR3. The CDR3 coding sequence is TGTGCCAGTAGTATACAGGGAGCGAACACTGAAGCTTTCTTT. Translation gives CASSIQGANTEAFF.

This clonotype was seen a few times. One end of the junction does not line up with germline, which may come from a read error. The V and J genes are TRBV10-3 and TRBJ2-2; tentative D call: TRBD2 (5 bases). The CDR3 covers 16 residues. The germline V gene has CDR1 ENHRY and CDR2 SYGVKD. CDR3 amino acids: CASSERAAVNTGELFF. CDR3 bases: TGTGCCAGCAGTGAACGAGCGGCAGTGAACACCGGGGAGCTGTTTTTT.

This clonotype was observed a few times. The gene calls are TRBV28 and TRBJ2-7; D not certain. CDR1 and CDR2 from the germline V gene are MDHEN and SYDVKM. The CDR3 consists of 11 residues. The V end lost 3 bases, the J end lost 5 bases, and 5 bases lay between the germline ends. CDR3 protein: CASSLVNEQYF. In DNA, the CDR3 is TGTGCCAGCAGTTTGGTGAACGAGCAGTACTTC.

This clonotype was observed a few times. CDR3 sequence: CASSFQNTEAFF. The CDR3 nucleotides are TGTGCCAGCAGCTTTCAAAACACTGAAGCTTTCTTT. The V and J genes are TRBV7-9 and TRBJ1-1, with no clear D. Trimming shortened V by 3 bases and J by 2 bases, and 4 bases separated the two germline ends. Germline V CDR1 and CDR2: SEHNR, FQNEAQ (reference sequence). There are 12 residues in the CDR3.

This clonotype was detected many times. The gene calls are TRBV10-1 and TRBJ1-6, with 8 nucleotides matching TRBD1. This CDR3 contains 15 residues. The ends lost 2 bases at V and 9 bases at J; junction bases unmatched: 6. CDR1 and CDR2 (germline): WNHNN, SYGVQD (reference sequence). This CDR3 reads CASSERTGFGSPLHF. DNA for the CDR3: TGCGCCAGCAGTGAGCGGACAGGGTTTGGTTCACCCCTCCACTTT.

The chain has TRBV5-6 and TRBJ2-1; TRBD1 matches at 8 bases. Germline trimming cut 1 base from V and 6 bases from J; bases unmatched to any gene: 0. The germline gives CDR1 SGHDT, CDR2 YYEEEE. The CDR3 runs to 13 residues. The CDR3 DNA reads TGTGCCAGCAGCTTGACAGGGGGCAATGAGCAGTTCTTC. It yields the protein CASSLTGGNEQFF.

In this sample, this clonotype turned up a few times. This rearrangement joins TRBV5-4 to TRBJ2-7; 10 nucleotides align to TRBD2. Germline CDR1 and CDR2: SGHNT and YYREEE (reference sequence). The CDR3 runs to 15 residues. With V trimmed by 0 bases and J by 1 base, 1 base remained unmatched. The CDR3 coding sequence is TGTGCCAGCAGCTTGGGTAGCGGGGGGTCCTACGAGCAGTACTTC. Translating gives CASSLGSGGSYEQYF.

The chain combines TRBV7-3 with TRBJ2-7, with 8 bases matching TRBD2. Germline V gene lookup returns CDR1 SGHTA and CDR2 FQGTGA. The CDR3 extends over 13 amino acids. The J segment lost 5 bases and the V segment lost 5 bases, leaving 5 bases of the junction unmatched. The CDR3 region has the DNA TGTGCCAGCAGCATAGCGGGGTCCGACGAGCAGTACTTC. It translates to CASSIAGSDEQYF. The full variable domain, in which reference TRBV7-3 and TRBJ2-7 provide the parts outside the CDR3, is GAGVSQTPSNKVTEKGKYVELRCDPISGHTALYWYRQSLGQGPEFLIYFQGTGAADDSGLPNDRFFAVRPEGSVSTLKIQRTERGDSAVYLCASSIAGSDEQYFGPGTRLTVT.

V and J are TRBV5-1 and TRBJ1-6; D is perhaps TRBD1 (6 bases). Germline V gene data show CDR1 as SGHRS and CDR2 as YFSETQ. V dropped 5 bases and J dropped 8 bases, with 32 bases sitting between them. The CDR3 spans 20 residues. The CDR3 reads CASRPGGRGVPPQPDSPLHF. In DNA form, the CDR3 reads TGCGCCAGCAGACCCGGGGGCCGGGGGGTCCCACCACAGCCTGATTCACCCCTCCACTTT.

This clonotype ranks as medium-sized. The chain uses TRBV29-1 and TRBJ1-1; 7 bases agree with TRBD1. V dropped 7 bases and J dropped 7; count of bases not matched to a gene: 9. Germline V lookup: CDR1 SQVTM, CDR2 ANQGSEA. The CDR3 is 12 amino acids. The CDR3 here is CSGIGGVNEAFF. The CDR3, as DNA: TGCAGCGGAATAGGGGGCGTGAATGAAGCTTTCTTT. Together with reference TRBV29-1 and TRBJ1-1, the CDR3 gives the full variable domain: SAVISQKPSRDICQRGTSLTIQCQVDSQVTMMFWYRQQPGQSLTLIATANQGSEATYESGFVIDKFPISRPNLTFSTLTVSNMSPEDSSIYLCSGIGGVNEAFFGQGTRLTVV.

This clonotype ranks as medium-sized. This chain connects TRBV29-1 to TRBJ2-2; D is undetermined. The germline V and J ends were trimmed by 4 bases and 3 bases, with 6 bases remaining between them. This CDR3 comprises 12 residues. CDR1 and CDR2 (germline): SQVTM, ANQGSEA. For the CDR3, the DNA is TGCAGCGTTGTCCCTCACACCGGGGAGCTGTTTTTT. It yields the protein CSVVPHTGELFF.

The chain links TRBV28 to TRBJ2-7, with D perhaps assigned TRBD1 or TRBD2 (5 bases each). Germline CDR1 and CDR2: MDHEN and SYDVKM. The CDR3 extends over 14 amino acids. V was trimmed by 8 bases and J by 3 bases, leaving 17 bases between them. The CDR3, as DNA: TGTGCCAGCTGGACCGGGACGGGCAACTACGAGCAGTACTTC. This sequence encodes CASWTGTGNYEQYF. The entire variable domain, with the rest obtained from reference TRBV28 and TRBJ2-7, is as follows: DVKVTQSSRYLVKRTGEKVFLECVQDMDHENMFWYRQDPGLGLRLIYFSYDVKMKEKGDIPEGYSVSREKKERFSLILESASTNQTSMYLCASWTGTGNYEQYFGPGTRLTVT.

The chain joins TRBV9 to TRBJ2-1; tentatively, D is TRBD1 or TRBD2 (5 bases each). The V end lost 3 bases, the J end lost 4 bases, and 20 bases lay between the germline ends. Per the germline V gene, CDR1 is SGDLS and CDR2 is YYNGEE. The CDR3 totals 17 residues. Here the CDR3 reads CASSGPGPPLNYNEQFF. In nucleotides, the CDR3 is TGTGCCAGCAGCGGACCGGGACCACCCTTAAATTACAATGAGCAGTTCTTC.

This clonotype was detected only a few times. The chain has TRBV5-4 and TRBJ2-5; 7 bases align to TRBD2. J lost 2 bases, V lost 3 bases, and 4 bases had no gene match. Germline CDR1 SGHNT, CDR2 YYREEE (reference sequence). The length of the CDR3 is 14 residues. The CDR3 bases are TGTGCCAGCAGCTGGGCGGGGGTTCAAGAGACCCAGTACTTC. The encoded protein is CASSWAGVQETQYF.

In this sample, this clonotype turned up many times. The chain has TRBV7-2 and TRBJ2-7; TRBD2 matches at 7 bases. CDR1 is SGHTA and CDR2 is FQGNSA in the germline V gene. This CDR3 has 13 residues. V lost 1 base, J lost 6 bases, and 3 bases stayed unmatched. CDR3 sequence: CASSLGLAGEQYF. The CDR3 coding sequence is TGTGCCAGCAGCTTAGGACTAGCTGGCGAGCAGTACTTC.

The chain carries TRBV7-6 and TRBJ1-4; D remains unclear. The CDR3 is 16 amino acids. CDR1 and CDR2 from the germline V gene are SGHVS and FNYEAQ. Trimming took off 1 base at V and 5 bases at J, with 14 bases between the two ends. CDR3: CASSLGLGGPNEKLFF. CDR3 coding DNA: TGTGCCAGCAGCTTAGGGTTGGGTGGACCAAATGAAAAACTGTTTTTT. The variable domain in full, completed from reference TRBV7-6 and TRBJ1-4, reads GAGVSQSPRYKVTKRGQDVALRCDPISGHVSLYWYRQALGQGPEFLTYFNYEAQQDKSGLPNDRFSAERPEGSISTLTIQRTEQRDSAMYRCASSLGLGGPNEKLFFGSGTQLSVL.

A few counts support this clonotype. The chain employs TRBV5-4 and TRBJ2-7; maybe TRBD2 (6 bases). Germline lookup yields CDR1 SGHNT and CDR2 YYREEE (reference sequence). With 5 bases removed from V and 0 bases from J, the gap between germline ends came to 9 bases. The CDR3 extends over 13 amino acids. The CDR3 region is CASRLAPSYEQYF. The DNA of the CDR3 is TGTGCCAGCAGACTAGCCCCCTCCTACGAGCAGTACTTC.

The J gene is TRBJ1-1, the V gene TRBV15, with D possibly matching TRBD1 (5 bases). The V end lost 0 bases, the J end lost 1 base, and 12 bases lay between the germline ends. CDR1 LNHNV and CDR2 YYDKDF come from the germline V gene (reference sequence). The CDR3 covers 16 residues. DNA of the CDR3: TGTGCCACCAGCAGAGATTTCAGGGCGGGGAACACTGAAGCTTTCTTT. This encodes CATSRDFRAGNTEAFF. Full variable domain (rest looked up from reference TRBV15 and TRBJ1-1): DAMVIQNPRYQVTQFGKPVTLSCSQTLNHNVMYWYQQKSSQAPKLLFHYYDKDFNNEADTPDNFQSRRPNTSFCFLDIRSPGLGDTAMYLCATSRDFRAGNTEAFFGQGTRLTVV.

This clonotype occurred a few times. The rearrangement uses TRBV19 and TRBJ1-5; 8 nucleotides match TRBD1. The CDR3 contains 15 residues. CDR1 and CDR2 (germline): LNHDA, SQIVND (reference sequence). Unmatched junction bases numbered 11, after V lost 9 bases and J lost 4 bases. The CDR3 loop is CASNRDRRDNQPQHF. CDR3 DNA sequence: TGTGCCAGCAACCGGGACAGGAGAGATAATCAGCCCCAGCATTTT. Full variable domain (remainder filled in from reference TRBV19 and TRBJ1-5): DGGITQSPKYLFRKEGQNVTLSCEQNLNHDAMYWYRQDPGQGLRLIYYSQIVNDFQKGDIAEGYSVSREKKESFPLTVTSAQKNPTAFYLCASNRDRRDNQPQHFGDGTRLSIL.

V gene TRBV20-1 combines with J gene TRBJ2-7, with a tentative D call TRBD1 (6 bases). The germline V gene has CDR1 DFQATT and CDR2 SNEGSKA (reference sequence). The CDR3 is made up of 15 amino acids. Trimming left V 5 bases short and J 5 bases short, with 22 bases between. The DNA of the CDR3 is TGCAGTGCTCGAAGTCGGTACAGGGTGCGCAACGAGCAGTACTTC. Protein product: CSARSRYRVRNEQYF.

The chain combines TRBV9 with TRBJ2-5; D call uncertain. The V and J ends lost 0 bases and 2 bases respectively, with 11 bases between them. The CDR3 extends over 15 amino acids. CDR1 is SGDLS and CDR2 is YYNGEE in the germline V gene. The CDR3 DNA is TGTGCCAGCAGCGTAGGTCCGGTTGATCAAGAGACCCAGTACTTC. Its protein is CASSVGPVDQETQYF.

The chain employs TRBV7-9 and TRBJ1-3, with D unclear. The ends were cut back, 1 base at V and 0 bases at J, with 13 bases in the middle. CDR1 is SEHNR, CDR2 FQNEAQ, per germline (reference sequence). The CDR3 length is 17 residues. The chain's CDR3 is CASSLGYSLFSGNTIYF. The CDR3 DNA reads as TGTGCCAGCAGCTTAGGGTATAGCCTTTTCTCTGGAAACACCATATATTTT.

This clonotype was seen a few times. This sequence joins TRBV28 and TRBJ2-1; D call uncertain. Trimming removed 2 bases from V and 6 bases from J, with 5 bases in between. Germline V gene sequence: CDR1 MDHEN, CDR2 SYDVKM. The CDR3 contains 12 residues. The CDR3 loop reads CASSLTVNEQFF. CDR3 coding DNA: TGTGCCAGCAGTTTAACAGTCAATGAGCAGTTCTTC.

This clonotype was observed a few times. CDR3 sequence (DNA): TGTGCCAGCAGCAGAGGGGGCGCGTTTAACTATGGCTACACCTTC. As protein: CASSRGGAFNYGYTF. This chain joins TRBV5-5 and TRBJ1-2, with 7 bases aligning to TRBD1. Unmatched junction bases numbered 7, after V lost 4 bases and J lost 1 base. CDR1 and CDR2 from the germline V gene are SGHKS and YYEKEE (reference sequence). The CDR3 length is 15 residues.